This T cell receptor (beta chain) was identified during a study of identical twins. The study's findings and limits: Out-of-frame TCR alpha sharing observed in monozygotic twins exceeded model estimates.

Germline loops: CDR1 LNHNV, CDR2 YYDKDF (reference sequence). The ends were cut back, 3 bases at V and 2 bases at J, with 11 bases in the middle. The CDR3 covers 15 residues. This clonotype appeared many times. Its antigen is not known. TCRdb passed the 5' RACE reads through MiXCR, listing each CDR3 protein once. The sample carries some 500,000 distinct CDR3 sequences, more than 9% recorded once. A further study also used this sample, focusing on yellow fever vaccine responses in identical twins. That source notes: Vaccine T cell responses of twins reportedly seemed partly convergent and partly personalized.

The receptor was isolated from a woman aged 18-29 years in good health. V and J are TRBV15 and TRBJ2-1, with D perhaps TRBD1 (5 bases). The sequencing sample was made of PBMCs. The CDR3 DNA reads TGTGCCACCAGCAGTTCACAGGATACCTACAATGAGCAGTTCTTC. It specifies CATSSSQDTYNEQFF. Complete variable domain (other parts from reference TRBV15 and TRBJ2-1): DAMVIQNPRYQVTQFGKPVTLSCSQTLNHNVMYWYQQKSSQAPKLLFHYYDKDFNNEADTPDNFQSRRPNTSFCFLDIRSPGLGDTAMYLCATSSSQDTYNEQFFGPGTRLTVL.